The sequence of this T cell receptor (beta chain) was determined in a study of cytomegalovirus exposure and HLA in healthy donors. Use of 60 Vbeta and 13 Jbeta primers characterized the PCR. Produced via immunoSEQ multiplex PCR; TCRdb's table is partial and in-frame only. The data show about 160,000 clones, about 80% seen once. V dropped 6 bases and J dropped 7 bases, with 15 bases sitting between them. CDR3 length: 14 amino acids. Germline V lookup: CDR1 PRHDT, CDR2 FYEKMQ (reference sequence). Sequencing input: PBMCs. This chain uses TRBV13 with TRBJ2-2; maybe TRBD2 (6 bases). This receptor was taken from a man aged 25-45 years in good health and CMV-seronegative. CDR3 sequence reads: CASSIWGVGGELFF. CDR3 nucleotides: TGTGCCAGCAGTATCTGGGGGGTCGGCGGGGAGCTGTTTTTT.